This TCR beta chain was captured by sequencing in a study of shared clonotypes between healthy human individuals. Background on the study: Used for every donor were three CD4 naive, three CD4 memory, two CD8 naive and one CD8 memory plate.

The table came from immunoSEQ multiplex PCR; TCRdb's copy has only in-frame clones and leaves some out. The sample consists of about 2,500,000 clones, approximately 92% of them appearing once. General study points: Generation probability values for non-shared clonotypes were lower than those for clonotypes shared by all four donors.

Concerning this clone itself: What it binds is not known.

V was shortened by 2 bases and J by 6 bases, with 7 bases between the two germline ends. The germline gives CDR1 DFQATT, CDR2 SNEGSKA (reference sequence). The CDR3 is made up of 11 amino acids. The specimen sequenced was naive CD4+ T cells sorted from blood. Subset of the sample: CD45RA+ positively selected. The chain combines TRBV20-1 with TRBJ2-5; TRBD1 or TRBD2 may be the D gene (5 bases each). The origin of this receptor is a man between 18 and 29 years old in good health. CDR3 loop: CSARRGKTQYF. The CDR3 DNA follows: TGCAGTGCTAGACGGGGCAAGACCCAGTACTTC.